This passage covers 14 T cell receptor beta chains from one sample sequenced in a study of T cell responses to AZD1222 COVID-19 vaccine. Produced via immunoSEQ multiplex PCR; TCRdb's table is partial and in-frame only. This sample carries over 100,000 clones, about nine tenths of them seen once, and the ten largest clones take less than 1.3%. The starting material was peripheral blood, obtained 28 days after the second AZD1222 dose. All receptors come from an adult who received the AZD1222 COVID-19 vaccine.

The rearrangement joins TRBV5-1 to TRBJ2-7; the match to TRBD1 covers 8 bases. This CDR3 has 14 residues. Trimming took 4 bases from V and 5 from J; bases not matched to a gene: 8. Germline V gene sequence: CDR1 SGHRS, CDR2 YFSETQ. The CDR3 region has the DNA TGCGCCAGCAGCAAGGACAGGGTCTGGGACGAGCAGTACTTC. It yields the protein CASSKDRVWDEQYF. The entire variable domain, with the rest obtained from reference TRBV5-1 and TRBJ2-7, is as follows: KAGVTQTPRYLIKTRGQQVTLSCSPISGHRSVSWYQQTPGQGLQFLFEYFSETQRNKGNFPGRFSGRQFSNSRSEMNVSTLELGDSALYLCASSKDRVWDEQYFGPGTRLTVT.

The V and J genes are TRBV28 and TRBJ2-7; 8 positions agree with TRBD2. V shed 4 bases, J shed 6 bases, and the junction held 8 bases outside the gene matches. The CDR3 runs 14 residues. The germline gives CDR1 MDHEN, CDR2 SYDVKM. The chain's CDR3 is CASSSSGRGSEQYF. The CDR3 nucleotides are TGTGCCAGCAGTTCCAGCGGGAGAGGTTCCGAGCAGTACTTC. Combining the CDR3 with reference TRBV28 and TRBJ2-7 gives the whole variable domain DVKVTQSSRYLVKRTGEKVFLECVQDMDHENMFWYRQDPGLGLRLIYFSYDVKMKEKGDIPEGYSVSREKKERFSLILESASTNQTSMYLCASSSSGRGSEQYFGPGTRLTVT.

This clone was seen a few times. This sequence joins TRBV11-2 and TRBJ1-2; D is perhaps TRBD1 (6 bases). The CDR3 runs 13 residues. Germline CDR1 SGHAT, CDR2 FQNNGV. V was pared by 5 bases and J by 1 base, with 8 bases between. The CDR3 DNA sequence: TGTGCCAGCAGCCCACAGGGTAACTATGGCTACACCTTC. This gives the protein CASSPQGNYGYTF.

J is TRBJ1-2 and V is TRBV11-1, with TRBD1 identical over 7 bases. V lost 5 bases, J lost 7 bases, and 10 bases stayed unmatched. CDR1 and CDR2 from the germline V gene are SGHAT and FQDESV (reference sequence). The CDR3 has 14 amino acids. CDR3 bases: TGTGCCAGCAGCCTGGACAGGCATTTAGGTGGCTACACCTTC. It encodes CASSLDRHLGGYTF.

The chain has TRBV7-2 and TRBJ2-1; D may match TRBD1 or TRBD2 (6 bases each). Deletions cut 2 bases from V and 0 bases from J, with 11 bases between. Germline V CDR1 and CDR2: SGHTA, FQGNSA. This CDR3 is built from 16 residues. CDR3 in amino acids: CASSLLGGFSYNEQFF. The CDR3 DNA follows: TGTGCCAGCAGCTTACTAGGGGGGTTCTCCTACAATGAGCAGTTCTTC.

This chain uses TRBV2 with TRBJ2-7; 13 nucleotides line up with TRBD2. The CDR3 consists of 19 residues. Germline V gene lookup returns CDR1 SNHLY and CDR2 FYNNEI. V lost 7 bases and J lost 1; bases outside the gene matches: 16. The CDR3 coding sequence is TGTGCCAGCACGGACTGGACTAGCGGGAGAATGAGGGCATCCTACGAGCAGTACTTC. Protein product: CASTDWTSGRMRASYEQYF.

The chain combines TRBV5-4 with TRBJ2-5; maybe TRBD1 (5 bases). This CDR3 comprises 14 residues. Germline CDR1 is SGHNT and CDR2 is YYREEE (reference sequence). The V end was cut by 4 bases, the J end by 5 bases, with 15 bases between. In DNA form, the CDR3 reads TGTGCCAGCAGCGGTCTAGGGGTTAGGGAGACCCAGTACTTC. Protein: CASSGLGVRETQYF.

The chain joins TRBV18 to TRBJ1-1; 7 nucleotides line up with TRBD1. The CDR3 contains 14 residues. V lost 2 bases and J lost 6; bases outside the gene matches: 6. Germline V gene data show CDR1 as KGHSH and CDR2 as LQKENI. The CDR3 protein is CASSPDRDGAEAFF. DNA of the CDR3: TGTGCCAGCTCACCAGACAGGGATGGCGCTGAAGCTTTCTTT. Supplemented by reference TRBV18 and TRBJ1-1, the full variable domain reads NAGVMQNPRHLVRRRGQEARLRCSPMKGHSHVYWYRQLPEEGLKFMVYLQKENIIDESGMPKERFSAEFPKEGPSILRIQQVVRGDSAAYFCASSPDRDGAEAFFGQGTRLTVV.

V usage is TRBV3-1 (or the pseudogene TRBV3-2) and J usage is TRBJ2-7, with 9 bases that match TRBD2. This CDR3 has 15 residues. V was clipped by 4 bases and J by 2 bases; unmatched bases: 6. The germline V gene has CDR1 LGHDT and CDR2 YNNKEL (reference sequence). The CDR3 bases are TGTGCCAGCAGCCCAGGACTAGCGCTTACCTACGAGCAGTACTTC. It specifies CASSPGLALTYEQYF.

CDR3 loop: CASSLTGVGSPLHF. The DNA for the CDR3 is TGTGCCAGCAGCTTAACCGGGGTGGGTTCACCCCTCCACTTT. V gene TRBV7-3 combines with J gene TRBJ1-6; D gene ambiguous. CDR1 and CDR2 from the germline V gene are SGHTA and FQGTGA. The germline V and J ends were trimmed by 0 bases and 9 bases, with 9 bases remaining between them. The CDR3 runs 14 residues.

The chain links TRBV12-5 to TRBJ2-3; D is unclear. Germline V lookup: CDR1 LGHNT, CDR2 FRNRAP. The CDR3 totals 16 residues. Trimming shortened V by 4 bases and J by 3 bases, and 17 bases separated the two germline ends. CDR3 coding DNA: TGTGCTAGTGGTTCCGCCTTAGGCGCTGAGACAGATACGCAGTATTTT. The encoded protein is CASGSALGAETDTQYF.

The V call is TRBV2, the J call TRBJ2-5; a possible D gene is TRBD1 (6 bases). The CDR3 is 14 amino acids. Between the trimmed V and J ends, which lost 4 bases and 3 bases, there was a span of 12 bases. CDR1 SNHLY and CDR2 FYNNEI come from the germline V gene. The CDR3 DNA reads as TGTGCCAGCAGTGGAACCTACAGGGAAGAGACCCAGTACTTC. Translation gives CASSGTYREETQYF.

Only one count was recorded for this clone. The chain links TRBV11-2 to TRBJ1-2, with 10 bases matching TRBD1. The V segment lost 5 bases and the J segment 7 bases; nucleotides outside the gene matches: 13. Germline lookup yields CDR1 SGHAT and CDR2 FQNNGV. CDR3 length: 16 amino acids. Here the CDR3 DNA reads TGTGCCAGCAGCCCCAGAATGGACAGGGGGACGGGTGGCTACACCTTC. It is translated as CASSPRMDRGTGGYTF.

The chain couples TRBV7-6 to TRBJ1-1; tentative D call: TRBD1 (5 bases). Per germline, CDR1 SGHVS and CDR2 FNYEAQ. The CDR3 sequence is 16 residues long. Trimming removed 0 bases at V and 2 bases at J, with 13 bases between. The CDR3 sequence: CASSLASGGANTEAFF. CDR3 nucleotides: TGTGCCAGCAGCTTAGCGTCGGGGGGAGCCAACACTGAAGCTTTCTTT.